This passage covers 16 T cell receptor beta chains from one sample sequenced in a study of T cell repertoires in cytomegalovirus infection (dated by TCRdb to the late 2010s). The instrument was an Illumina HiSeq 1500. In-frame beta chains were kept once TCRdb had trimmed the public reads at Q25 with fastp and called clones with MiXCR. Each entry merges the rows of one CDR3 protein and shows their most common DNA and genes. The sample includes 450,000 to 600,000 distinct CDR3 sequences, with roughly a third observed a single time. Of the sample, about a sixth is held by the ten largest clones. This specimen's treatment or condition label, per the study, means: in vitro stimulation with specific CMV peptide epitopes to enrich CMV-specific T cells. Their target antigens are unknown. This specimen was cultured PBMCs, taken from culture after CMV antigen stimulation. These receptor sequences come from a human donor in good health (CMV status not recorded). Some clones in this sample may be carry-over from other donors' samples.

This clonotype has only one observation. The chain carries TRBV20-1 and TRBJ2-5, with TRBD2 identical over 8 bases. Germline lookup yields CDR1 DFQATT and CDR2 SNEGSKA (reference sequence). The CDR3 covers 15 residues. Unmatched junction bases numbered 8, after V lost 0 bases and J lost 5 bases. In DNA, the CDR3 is TGCAGTGCTAGAGATATACGGGAGGGCCGTGAGACCCAGTACTTC. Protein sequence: CSARDIREGRETQYF.

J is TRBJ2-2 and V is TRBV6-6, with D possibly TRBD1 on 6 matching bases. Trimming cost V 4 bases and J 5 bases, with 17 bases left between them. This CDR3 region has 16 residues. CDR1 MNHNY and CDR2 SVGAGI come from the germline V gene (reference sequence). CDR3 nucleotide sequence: TGTGCCAGCAGTTTGTACATTGGGACAAATACCGGGGAGCTGTTTTTT. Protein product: CASSLYIGTNTGELFF.

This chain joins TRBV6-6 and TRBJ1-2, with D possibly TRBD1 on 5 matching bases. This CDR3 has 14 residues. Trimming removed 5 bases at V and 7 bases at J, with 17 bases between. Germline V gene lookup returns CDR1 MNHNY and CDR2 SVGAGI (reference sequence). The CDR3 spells CASSETGREAGYTF. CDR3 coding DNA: TGTGCCAGCAGTGAGACGGGCAGGGAGGCTGGCTACACCTTC.

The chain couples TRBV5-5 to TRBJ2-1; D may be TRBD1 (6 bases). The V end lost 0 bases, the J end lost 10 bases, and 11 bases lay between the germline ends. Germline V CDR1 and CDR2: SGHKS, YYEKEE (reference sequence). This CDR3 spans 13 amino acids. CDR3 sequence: CASSLVGTQEQFF. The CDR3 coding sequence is TGTGCCAGCAGCTTGGTTGGGACACAAGAGCAGTTCTTC.

CDR3 in DNA: TGTGCCAGTAGCTCCTACGGGAACAGTTTGCATTTT. Its protein product is CASSSYGNSLHF. V and J are TRBV19 and TRBJ1-5; D is ambiguous. V was cut by 6 bases and J by 15 bases, with 18 bases left in between. The CDR3 is 12 amino acids. Germline assignment: CDR1 LNHDA and CDR2 SQIVND (reference sequence).

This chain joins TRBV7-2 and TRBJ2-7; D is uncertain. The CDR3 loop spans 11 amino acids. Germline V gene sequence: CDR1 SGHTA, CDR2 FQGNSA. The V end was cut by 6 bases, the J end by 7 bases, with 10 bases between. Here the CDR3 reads CASSALGEQYF. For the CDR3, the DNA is TGTGCCAGCAGTGCCTTGGGGGAGCAGTACTTC.

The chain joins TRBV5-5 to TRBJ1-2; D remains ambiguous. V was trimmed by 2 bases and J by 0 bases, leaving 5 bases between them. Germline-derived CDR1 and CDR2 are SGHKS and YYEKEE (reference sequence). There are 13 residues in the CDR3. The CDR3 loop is CASSFQPNYGYTF. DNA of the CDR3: TGTGCCAGCAGCTTTCAGCCTAACTATGGCTACACCTTC.

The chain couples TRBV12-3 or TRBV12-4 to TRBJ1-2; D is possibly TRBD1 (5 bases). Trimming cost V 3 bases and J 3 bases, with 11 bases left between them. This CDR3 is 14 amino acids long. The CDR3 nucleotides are TGTGCCAGCAGTTTGGCAAGGGGACACTATGGCTACACCTTC. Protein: CASSLARGHYGYTF.

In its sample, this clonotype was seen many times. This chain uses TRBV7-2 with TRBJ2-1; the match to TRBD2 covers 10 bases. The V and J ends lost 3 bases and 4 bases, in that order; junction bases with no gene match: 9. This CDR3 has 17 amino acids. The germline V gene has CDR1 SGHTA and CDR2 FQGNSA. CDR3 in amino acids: CASSFTSGTSLYNEQFF. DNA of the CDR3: TGTGCCAGCAGCTTCACTAGCGGGACCTCTTTATACAATGAGCAGTTCTTC.

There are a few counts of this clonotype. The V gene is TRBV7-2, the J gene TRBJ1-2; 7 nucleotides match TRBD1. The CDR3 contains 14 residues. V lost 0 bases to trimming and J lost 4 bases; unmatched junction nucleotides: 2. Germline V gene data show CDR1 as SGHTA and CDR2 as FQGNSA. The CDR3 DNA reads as TGTGCCAGCAGCTTAGCCGACAGGGCCTATGGCTACACCTTC. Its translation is CASSLADRAYGYTF.

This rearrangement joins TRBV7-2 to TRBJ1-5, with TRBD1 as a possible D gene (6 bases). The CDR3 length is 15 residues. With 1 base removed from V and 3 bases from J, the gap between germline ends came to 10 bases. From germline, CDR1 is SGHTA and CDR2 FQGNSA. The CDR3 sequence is CASSLDGQPNQPQHF. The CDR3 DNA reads TGTGCCAGCAGCTTAGATGGACAGCCCAATCAGCCCCAGCATTTT.

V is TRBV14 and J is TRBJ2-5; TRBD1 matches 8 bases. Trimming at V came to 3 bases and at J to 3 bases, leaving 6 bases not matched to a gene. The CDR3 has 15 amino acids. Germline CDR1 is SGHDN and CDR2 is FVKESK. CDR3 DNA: TGTGCCAGCAGCCACGTTGGACAGGGCAAAGAGACCCAGTACTTC. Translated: CASSHVGQGKETQYF.

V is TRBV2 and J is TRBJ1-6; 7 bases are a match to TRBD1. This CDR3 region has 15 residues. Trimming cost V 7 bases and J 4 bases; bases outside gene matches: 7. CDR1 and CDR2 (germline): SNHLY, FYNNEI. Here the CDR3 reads CASNWDSNYNSPLHF. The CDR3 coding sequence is TGTGCCAGCAACTGGGACAGCAATTATAATTCACCCCTCCACTTT.

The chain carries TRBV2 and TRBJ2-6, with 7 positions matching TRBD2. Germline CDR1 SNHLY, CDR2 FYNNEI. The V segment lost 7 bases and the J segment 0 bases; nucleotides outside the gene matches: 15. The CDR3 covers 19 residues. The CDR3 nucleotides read TGTGCCAGCATGGGGGACGCGGGAGTACCAATCTCTGGGGCCAACGTCCTGACTTTC. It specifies CASMGDAGVPISGANVLTF.

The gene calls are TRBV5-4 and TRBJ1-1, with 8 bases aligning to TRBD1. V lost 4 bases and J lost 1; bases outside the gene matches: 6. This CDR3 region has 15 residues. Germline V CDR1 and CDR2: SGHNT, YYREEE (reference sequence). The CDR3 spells CASSAGGRGNTEAFF. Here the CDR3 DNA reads TGTGCCAGCAGCGCAGGGGGCAGGGGGAACACTGAAGCTTTCTTT.

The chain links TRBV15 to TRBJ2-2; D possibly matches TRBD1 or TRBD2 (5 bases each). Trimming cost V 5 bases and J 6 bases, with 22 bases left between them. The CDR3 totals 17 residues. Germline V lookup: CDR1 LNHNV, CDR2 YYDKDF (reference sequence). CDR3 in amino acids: CATSSLGRASRAGELFF. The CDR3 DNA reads TGTGCCACCAGCTCCCTGGGGCGGGCTAGCCGGGCCGGGGAGCTGTTTTTT.